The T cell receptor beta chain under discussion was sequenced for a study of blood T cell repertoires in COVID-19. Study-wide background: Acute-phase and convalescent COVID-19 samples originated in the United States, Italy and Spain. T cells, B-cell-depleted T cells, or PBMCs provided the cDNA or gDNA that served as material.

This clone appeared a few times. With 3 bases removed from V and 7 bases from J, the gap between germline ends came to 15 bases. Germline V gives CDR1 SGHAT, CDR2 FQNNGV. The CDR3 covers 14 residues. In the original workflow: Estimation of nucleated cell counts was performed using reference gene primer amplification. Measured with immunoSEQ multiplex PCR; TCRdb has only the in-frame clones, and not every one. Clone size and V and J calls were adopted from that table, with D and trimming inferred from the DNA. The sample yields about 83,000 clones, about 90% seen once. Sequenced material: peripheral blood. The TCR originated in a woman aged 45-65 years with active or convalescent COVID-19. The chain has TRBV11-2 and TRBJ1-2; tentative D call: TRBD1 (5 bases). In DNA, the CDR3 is TGTGCCAGCAGCTTTCCGAGGGGACTAGGTGGCTACACCTTC. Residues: CASSFPRGLGGYTF.